This T cell receptor (beta chain) was identified in a study of shared clonotypes between healthy human individuals (dated by TCRdb to about 2020). Study-wide context: The cohort included a few men and a couple of women between 18 and 49 years of age. For each donor, CD4 naive and CD4 memory were each given three plates, CD8 naive was given two plates, and CD8 memory was given one plate. Per donor, leukapheresis produced somewhere between about 0.94 and 9 billion PBMCs. To increase sequencing depth and limit assay-specific biases, different laboratories used diverse techniques to prepare libraries and sequence TCR repertoires. Blood TCR repertoires of about 5 healthy adults were deeply sequenced to estimate repertoire size and the extent of clonotype sharing between individuals. The paper as a whole reports these results and caveats: Larger estimated clonotype richness was generally found for naive subsets than for memory subsets. Compared with non-shared clonotypes, the clonotypes found in all four sorted-subset donors had higher generation probabilities. The small number of donors limited the genetic and exposure-history diversity represented. Based on pairwise subsampling, the degree of clonotype sharing among donors was expected to be affected by sequencing depth. Sampling was restricted to blood, and TCR repertoires in tissue are likely to differ from TCR repertoires in blood. Incomplete sequencing was indicated by rarefaction of sorted-subset datasets, despite the large sequencing depth. When a few donors were compared, the shared fraction of clonotypes was roughly 4.8% for naive CD4, 3.5% to 4% for naive CD8, 2.3% for memory CD4, and about 0.36% for memory CD8.

TCR CDR3 regions were amplified from genomic DNA by multiplex PCR using the deep immunoSEQ assay. For each cell subset, the extracted genomic DNA was distributed evenly across all wells of several immunoSEQ 96-well plates, and each plate served as one replicate. For sorted subsets, about 200 ng genomic DNA, equal to 30,000 or so T cell genomes, was loaded into each replicate PCR. The purified libraries were quantified using a Qubit 3.0 fluorometer, sized with a Bioanalyzer 2100, and then quantified again using the KAPA Library Quantification kit. Every immunoSEQ 96-well plate was sequenced on a dedicated single-read 150-cycle Illumina NextSeq 550 flow cell. In the original analysis: Because the immunoSEQ output included only junctional sequences and no quality scores, the filtering could not be the same as the filtering used for full-length reads. Sequences were annotated with PyIR, a Python wrapper for IgBLAST v1.9, using IMGT germline references to assign V/J genes and CDR3. Reads were filtered out if the reads had weak V/J assignments (E-value above 1e-6), no CDR3, stop codons, out-of-frame junctions, or ambiguous translated residues. V3J clonotypes were defined by identical inferred V gene, J gene, and CDR3 amino acid sequence. The percentage overlap between two repertoires was calculated by dividing the number of shared unique clonotypes by the size of the smaller repertoire. Three approaches were used to assess repertoire richness: RTK rarefaction, the Chao1 estimator, and Recon v2.1 estimates of unobserved clonotypes. For all TCRbeta clonotypes obtained by the gDNA method from several donors, generation probabilities were computed with OLGA. TCRdb carries this immuneACCESS record with in-frame sequences only. Its versions omit some clonotypes, under half of them owing to an unresolved V gene in the studies checked, with the rest unexplained. V and J calls and clone size follow that table, whereas D and trimming were derived from the DNA. For this sample the table gives roughly 1 million clones, of which about 75% were detected only once. The top ten constitute approximately 1.5% of the sample.

The donors were healthy, HIV-negative adults with no recently reported acute infections or vaccinations. Only Caucasian adults living in Nashville, Tennessee, USA were represented among the donors. CD4+ T cells were enriched by magnetic negative selection; naive cells were then positively selected on CD45RA, and the negative fraction formed the memory subset. Blood was obtained by leukapheresis, after which PBMCs were separated by Ficoll-Histopaque density gradient centrifugation and cryopreserved in liquid nitrogen vapor phase. Purity and quantity of every magnetically sorted T cell population were checked by analytical flow cytometry. Genomic DNA was isolated from each sorted fraction and quantified by UV absorbance on a Nanodrop 2000c. The CDR3 runs 13 amino acids, cysteine and phenylalanine included. The CDR3 DNA has 39 bases and is translated from base 1. Trimming takes 4 bases from V and 5 bases from J, and the germline ends sit 9 bases apart. The germline V gene encodes CDR1 MGHRA and CDR2 YSYEKL.

There are a few counts of this clone. There is no known antigen for this receptor. No base quality information exists; no much larger clone differs at one position. The receptor chain draws on TRBV4-1 and TRBJ1-5, with no D gene named confidently. The TCR comes from a young man in good health. Material for sequencing was memory CD4+ T cells sorted from blood. What the cell subset or site label conveys for this sample: CD45RA-negative fraction. At the DNA level, the sequence is TGCGCCAGCAGCCCAGGTCGGTATCAGCCCCAGCATTTT. The resulting protein is CASSPGRYQPQHF.